This T cell receptor beta chain originates from a study of preoperative IRX-2 immunotherapy in early breast cancer (dated by TCRdb to between 2017 and 2020). The germline V gene sets CDR1 to SGHTA and CDR2 to FQGNSA. Its CDR3 holds 21 amino acids, cysteine through phenylalanine. Here the CDR3 DNA is all that survives: 63 bases in frame from base 1. V lost 0 bases and J lost 0 bases, and the count of bases not matched to a germline gene is 18. Comment on this clone: It has no known antigen specificity. The sample holds no much larger clone one base away, and base qualities are not on file.

Library generation was performed with the immunoSEQ multiplex PCR assay. TCRdb stores this immuneACCESS table with in-frame sequences only. Part of the clones is absent; in the studies checked, under half of the shortfall reflects unresolved V genes, and no reason is known for the rest. The sample has under 50,000 clones on record, approximately 80% of them singletons. About 1.5% of the sample rests with the top ten. This sample's treatment or condition label indicates: preoperative locoregional IRX-2 cytokine immunotherapy. The samples were obtained from a phase Ib study that tested preoperative, locoregional IRX-2 cytokine immunotherapy meant to prime immune responses. Patients with early-stage breast cancer who were given IRX-2 before surgery served as donors.

Sample: lymph node tissue, taken after IRX-2 immunotherapy. The source is a human donor with breast cancer. Recombination connected TRBV7-2 to TRBJ1-2; a stretch of 8 junction bases matches TRBD1. The CDR3 amino acid sequence is: CASSLAWGQTGGLGTNYGYTF. The DNA sequence reads TGTGCCAGCAGCTTAGCCTGGGGCCAAACAGGGGGGCTAGGGACTAACTATGGCTACACCTTC.